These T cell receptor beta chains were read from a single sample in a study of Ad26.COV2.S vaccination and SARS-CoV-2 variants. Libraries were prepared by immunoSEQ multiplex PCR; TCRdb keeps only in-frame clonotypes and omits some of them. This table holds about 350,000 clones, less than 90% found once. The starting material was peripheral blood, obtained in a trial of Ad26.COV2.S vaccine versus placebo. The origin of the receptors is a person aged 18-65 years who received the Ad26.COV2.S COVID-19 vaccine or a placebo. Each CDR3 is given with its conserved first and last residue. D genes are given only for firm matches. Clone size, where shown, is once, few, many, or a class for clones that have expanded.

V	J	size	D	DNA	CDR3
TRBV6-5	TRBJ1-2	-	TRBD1	TGTGCCAGCAGTAAACAGACAGGGGCCTATGGCTACACCTTC	CASSKQTGAYGYTF
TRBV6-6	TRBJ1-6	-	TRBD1	TGTGCCAGCAGTTACAGGGGGCAGAATTCACCCCTCCACTTT	CASSYRGQNSPLHF
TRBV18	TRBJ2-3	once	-	TGTGCCAGCTCACCACCGGCTCGCACAGATACGCAGTATTTT	CASSPPARTDTQYF
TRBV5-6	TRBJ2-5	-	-	TGTGCCAGCACCCTAGGGACGATGGAGACCCAGTACTTC	CASTLGTMETQYF
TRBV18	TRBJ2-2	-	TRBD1	TGTGCCAGCTCACCAGGGACAGGGAACACCGGGGAGCTGTTTTTT	CASSPGTGNTGELFF
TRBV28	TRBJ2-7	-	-	TGTGCCAGCAGTCCCCTGGGAGAGACGGACGAGCAGTACTTC	CASSPLGETDEQYF
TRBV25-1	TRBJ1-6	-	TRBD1	TGTGCCAGCAGTTCGACAGGGAGGAATTCACCCCTCCACTTT	CASSSTGRNSPLHF
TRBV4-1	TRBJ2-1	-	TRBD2	TGCGCCAGCAGCCAAGAGATTGCGGGAGGTGGTGGCAATGAGCAGTTCTTC	CASSQEIAGGGGNEQFF
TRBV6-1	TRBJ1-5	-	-	TGTGCCAGCAGTGAAGAAACAGTCTATCAGCCCCAGCATTTT	CASSEETVYQPQHF
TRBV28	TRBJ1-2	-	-	TGTGCCAGCCTACAAGTTAACTATGGCTACACCTTC	CASLQVNYGYTF
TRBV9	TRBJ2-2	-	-	TGTGCCAGCAGTGCTAACGGGGTTTCCGGGGAGCTGTTTTTT	CASSANGVSGELFF
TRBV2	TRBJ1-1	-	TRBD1	TGTGCCAGCAGGAGGGGACAGGGGATGACTGAAGCTTTCTTT	CASRRGQGMTEAFF
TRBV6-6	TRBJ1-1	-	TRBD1	TGTGCCAGCGGAAGGACAGGGGCAGAAACTGAAGCTTTCTTT	CASGRTGAETEAFF
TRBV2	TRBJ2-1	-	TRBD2	TGTGCCACCCCGAGCCCGGGACTACTAGGGACGAGCTCCTACAATGAGCAGTTCTTC	CATPSPGLLGTSSYNEQFF
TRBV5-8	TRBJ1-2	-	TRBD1	TGTGCCAGCAGCCCAGACGGGACAGCTTATTTCTATGGCTACACCTTC	CASSPDGTAYFYGYTF
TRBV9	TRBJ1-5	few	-	TGTGCCAGCAGCGAAGAGGGTAACAATCAGCCCCAGCATTTT	CASSEEGNNQPQHF
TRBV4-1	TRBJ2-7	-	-	TGCGCCAGCAGCCAAAACTACGAGCAGTACTTC	CASSQNYEQYF
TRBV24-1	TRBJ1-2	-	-	TGTGCCACCAGGGAACCGCATTGGGGGGGCTATGGCTACACCTTC	CATREPHWGGYGYTF
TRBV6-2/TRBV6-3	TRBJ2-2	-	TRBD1	TGTGCCAGCAGTTACCCGTTGACAGGGGTGGACACCGGGGAGCTGTTTTTT	CASSYPLTGVDTGELFF
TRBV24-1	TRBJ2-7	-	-	TGTGCCACCAGTGATTCAGGGATGCGCAACGAGCAGTACTTC	CATSDSGMRNEQYF
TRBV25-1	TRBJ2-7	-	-	TGTGCCAGCAGATCTGCCGGGGTCGGGGAGCAGTACTTC	CASRSAGVGEQYF
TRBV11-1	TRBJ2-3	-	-	TGTGCCACCAGGGGTAGTTCCGCAGATACGCAGTATTTT	CATRGSSADTQYF
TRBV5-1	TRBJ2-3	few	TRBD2	TGCGCCAGCAGCGCCCCGGGACTAGCGACAGATACGCAGTATTTT	CASSAPGLATDTQYF